Below are 32 T cell receptor beta chains sequenced from a single sample in a study of CD4+ T cells in melanoma. The data were produced by immunoSEQ multiplex PCR, yet TCRdb's version contains in-frame clones alone and is incomplete. The sample consists of some 10,000 clones, about 66% of them appearing once. The sequencing sample was made of cells from a culture (not recorded whether cultured in vitro). The origin of the receptors is a human donor with melanoma.

The chain carries TRBV5-1 and TRBJ2-2; no definite D call. V was cut by 2 bases and J by 7 bases, with 9 bases left in between. Germline values: CDR1 SGHRS, CDR2 YFSETQ. The CDR3 contains 13 residues. The CDR3 region is CASSFESYGELFF. CDR3 DNA: TGCGCCAGCAGCTTCGAATCATACGGGGAGCTGTTTTTT.

This chain's CDR3 is CASREGGSLSSGDEQYF. CDR3 DNA: TGTGCCAGCAGGGAGGGGGGATCACTCTCTAGTGGGGACGAGCAGTACTTC. V gene TRBV6-4 combines with J gene TRBJ2-7; perhaps D is TRBD1 or TRBD2 (6 bases each). Trimming took off 6 bases at V and 5 bases at J, with 26 bases between the two ends. Germline CDR1 and CDR2: MRHNA and SNTAGT. This CDR3 spans 17 amino acids.

This chain connects TRBV10-3 to TRBJ2-5; the D gene is possibly TRBD2 (6 bases). The J call may be mistaken, given a closer DNA end match to TRBJ2-7. This CDR3 has 18 residues. The V gene's germline CDR1 is ENHRY and CDR2 SYGVKD. In nucleotides, the CDR3 is TGTGCCATTCCACGCGAGGTCTCCCCGGAGGGGACCTCCTACGAGCAGTACTTC. Translated, it gives CAIPREVSPEGTSYEQYF.

This chain connects TRBV5-1 to TRBJ2-3; maybe TRBD2 (5 bases). The CDR3 is 16 residues long. Deletions cut 4 bases from V and 0 bases from J, with 15 bases between. Germline V gene data show CDR1 as SGHRS and CDR2 as YFSETQ. The CDR3 nucleotides read TGCGCCAGCAGCCGGCGAGCGGTGGACAGCACAGATACGCAGTATTTT. Amino acids: CASSRRAVDSTDTQYF.

The V call is TRBV6-6, the J call TRBJ2-7, with no clear D. Per germline, CDR1 MNHNY and CDR2 SVGAGI (reference sequence). The CDR3 covers 12 residues. V was cut by 7 bases and J by 3 bases, with 10 bases left in between. CDR3 DNA sequence: TGTGCCAGCATGGGCCGGCGCTACGAGCAGTACTTC. Translation: CASMGRRYEQYF.

The CDR3 here is CAISNGNTNYGYTF. Here the CDR3 DNA reads TGTGCCATCAGTAACGGCAATACGAACTATGGCTACACCTTC. The V and J genes are TRBV10-3 and TRBJ1-2; D gene ambiguous. CDR1 and CDR2 from the germline V gene are ENHRY and SYGVKD. The CDR3 runs 14 residues. Trimming pared 5 bases from V and 2 bases from J, leaving 12 bases between.

CDR3 in amino acids: CASSLSGGGGSPLHF. In nucleotides, the CDR3 is TGTGCCAGCAGCCTCAGCGGAGGCGGGGGTTCACCCCTCCACTTT. V gene TRBV7-3 combines with J gene TRBJ1-6, with TRBD1 as a possible D gene (5 bases). CDR1 is SGHTA, CDR2 FQGTGA, per germline. V was cut by 5 bases and J by 9 bases, with 17 bases left in between. This CDR3 region has 15 residues.

The chain combines TRBV5-3 with TRBJ1-5; tentatively, D is TRBD1 (5 bases). TRBV5-3 falls under the ORF class, with uncertain function. The V end was cut by 1 base, the J end by 7 bases, with 24 bases between. The CDR3 is 18 residues long. The CDR3: CARSLMPFSQGDRQPQHF. CDR3 DNA sequence: TGTGCCAGAAGCTTGATGCCCTTTAGCCAAGGGGATAGGCAGCCCCAGCATTTT.

The CDR3 bases are TGTGCCAGCAGCAACTCCATGAGGGAAAGATCTCATTTT. Protein product: CASSNSMRERSHF. The chain carries TRBV27 and TRBJ1-5; D is undetermined. Germline V gene sequence: CDR1 MNHEY, CDR2 SMNVEV (reference sequence). V lost 6 bases, J lost 16 bases, and 22 bases lay in between. The CDR3 is 13 amino acids.

The chain uses TRBV2 and TRBJ2-3; TRBD2 agrees at 11 bases. Germline trimming cut 6 bases from V and 8 bases from J; bases unmatched to any gene: 10. The germline gives CDR1 SNHLY, CDR2 FYNNEI. The CDR3 loop spans 15 amino acids. The CDR3 nucleotides read TGTGCCAGCAGCGTGACTAGCGGGGTGGGCGGTACGCAGTATTTT. It yields the protein CASSVTSGVGGTQYF.

The chain uses TRBV6-4 and TRBJ2-3; 12 nucleotides agree with TRBD2. There are 16 residues in the CDR3. The V gene's germline CDR1 is MRHNA and CDR2 SNTAGT. The J segment lost 4 bases and the V segment lost 4 bases, leaving 6 bases of the junction unmatched. Here the CDR3 DNA reads TGTGCCAGCAGTGCAGTCGGACTAGCGGGGTCAGATACGCAGTATTTT. Encoded protein: CASSAVGLAGSDTQYF.

Only one count was recorded for this clone. V usage is TRBV5-5 and J usage is TRBJ2-2; weak D call: TRBD1 (5 bases). V was pared by 4 bases and J by 4 bases, with 14 bases between. CDR1 is SGHKS, CDR2 YYEKEE, per germline (reference sequence). The CDR3 consists of 15 residues. CDR3 amino acids: CASSPRQYSTGELFF. CDR3 sequence (DNA): TGTGCCAGCAGCCCGAGACAGTATAGCACCGGGGAGCTGTTTTTT.

This clone was picked up a small number of times. The rearrangement links TRBV7-2 to TRBJ2-4; tentative D call: TRBD2 (7 bases). This CDR3 has 13 amino acids. Per germline, CDR1 SGHTA and CDR2 FQGNSA. V was cut by 7 bases and J by 8 bases, with 15 bases left in between. The CDR3 loop is CASKQGGLDIQYF. The CDR3 nucleotides are TGTGCCAGCAAACAGGGAGGGTTGGACATTCAGTACTTC.

This chain joins TRBV5-4 and TRBJ2-6; D perhaps matches TRBD1 (6 bases). Trimming pared 4 bases from V and 0 bases from J, leaving 11 bases between. Germline lookup yields CDR1 SGHNT and CDR2 YYREEE (reference sequence). The CDR3 runs to 16 residues. Here the CDR3 DNA reads TGTGCCAGCAGCCTTGGGACACGCTCTGGGGCCAACGTCCTGACTTTC. Translating gives CASSLGTRSGANVLTF.

The J gene is TRBJ2-3, the V gene TRBV4-1; tentatively, D is TRBD1 (5 bases). Germline V gives CDR1 MGHRA, CDR2 YSYEKL. This CDR3 contains 19 residues. V was clipped by 0 bases and J by 5 bases, with 24 bases between them. Written as DNA, the CDR3 is TGCGCCAGCAGCCAAGATTACCAGAACTTACAGGATCCACAAGATACGCAGTATTTT. Its protein product is CASSQDYQNLQDPQDTQYF.

V and J are TRBV7-8 and TRBJ2-1; D is perhaps TRBD2 (6 bases). Germline CDR1 reads SGHVS; CDR2 reads FQNEAQ. V was shortened by 5 bases and J by 9 bases, with 17 bases between the two germline ends. The CDR3 length is 14 residues. The CDR3: CASSPQAGRAEQFF. CDR3 nucleotide sequence: TGTGCCAGCAGCCCTCAGGCGGGGCGTGCTGAGCAGTTCTTC.

This chain uses TRBV25-1 with TRBJ2-7; no clear D. Trimming pared 4 bases from V and 2 bases from J, leaving 6 bases between. Germline CDR1 reads MGHDK; CDR2 reads SYGVNS. The length of the CDR3 is 12 residues. The CDR3: CASSVGPYEQYF. Here the CDR3 DNA reads TGTGCCAGCAGTGTTGGACCCTACGAGCAGTACTTC.

This clone has a handful of counts. The chain employs TRBV6-1 and TRBJ1-2; D is ambiguous. Germline CDR1 is MNHNS and CDR2 is SASEGT. The CDR3 runs 12 residues. V lost 3 bases to trimming and J lost 7 bases, with 9 bases between them. The CDR3 sequence is CASSDRFSGYTF. DNA for the CDR3: TGTGCCAGCAGTGACAGGTTCTCTGGCTACACCTTC.

CDR3 DNA: TGCGCCAGCAGTTCGGCAGGGACTAACTATGGCTACACCTTC. Its translation: CASSSAGTNYGYTF. The chain carries TRBV5-1 and TRBJ1-2; a possible D gene is TRBD1 (5 bases). Germline V gene data show CDR1 as SGHRS and CDR2 as YFSETQ. The CDR3 extends over 14 amino acids. V was cut by 5 bases and J by 0 bases, with 11 bases left in between.

The chain carries TRBV6-1 and TRBJ2-2, with TRBD2 matching over 7 bases. Trimming removed 4 bases from V and 5 bases from J; junction bases left unmatched: 7. The CDR3 is made up of 15 amino acids. CDR1 is MNHNS, CDR2 SASEGT, per germline. The CDR3 region is CASSVGEAGTGELFF. The CDR3 bases are TGTGCCAGCAGTGTGGGCGAAGCGGGGACCGGGGAGCTGTTTTTT.

This clone was counted between two and nine times. This chain uses TRBV6-5 with TRBJ1-1; 7 bases agree with TRBD1. The CDR3 is 14 residues long. In germline, CDR1 is MNHEY, CDR2 SVGAGI. V shed 3 bases, J shed 6 bases, and the junction held 7 bases outside the gene matches. In nucleotides, the CDR3 is TGTGCCAGCAGTTATTCAACAGGGGAGTCTGAAGCTTTCTTT. Residues: CASSYSTGESEAFF.

V and J are TRBV19 and TRBJ1-1; 9 bases line up with TRBD1. The trim removed 6 bases at V and 3 bases at J, leaving 8 bases unmatched. Germline loops: CDR1 LNHDA, CDR2 SQIVND (reference sequence). The CDR3 covers 15 residues. The CDR3 bases are TGTGCCAGTAGAGAAAGGGACAGGGATTACACTGAAGCTTTCTTT. Protein product: CASRERDRDYTEAFF.

The chain links TRBV10-3 to TRBJ2-1, with a tentative D call TRBD1 (6 bases). Trimming stripped 0 bases from V and 6 bases from J, with 21 bases between. Germline V CDR1 and CDR2: ENHRY, SYGVKD. This CDR3 spans 18 amino acids. CDR3 DNA sequence: TGTGCCATCAGTGAGTCTATAGGGACACCGACTGACTCCAATGAGCAGTTCTTC. As protein: CAISESIGTPTDSNEQFF.

J is TRBJ2-1 and V is TRBV7-3; 7 nucleotides align to TRBD2. The germline gives CDR1 SGHTA, CDR2 FQGTGA. The CDR3 loop spans 14 amino acids. V shed 0 bases and J 7 bases; nucleotides not matched to a gene: 3. The CDR3, as DNA: TGTGCCAGCAGCTTAACATGGACTAGTAATGAGCAGTTCTTC. This sequence encodes CASSLTWTSNEQFF.

This clone has more than one count but fewer than ten. The chain is built from TRBV19 and TRBJ1-1; D possibly corresponds to TRBD1 (5 bases). Looked up from germline, CDR1 is LNHDA and CDR2 is SQIVND (reference sequence). Between the trimmed V and J ends, which lost 3 bases and 5 bases, there was a span of 10 bases. This CDR3 region has 13 residues. The chain's CDR3 is CASSILGGTEAFF. CDR3 DNA: TGTGCCAGTAGTATCTTGGGGGGAACTGAAGCTTTCTTT.

This chain links TRBV11-2 with TRBJ1-2, with D hard to call. V was clipped by 3 bases and J by 0 bases, with 5 bases between them. The CDR3 is 13 amino acids. Per germline, CDR1 SGHAT and CDR2 FQNNGV. CDR3 nucleotide sequence: TGTGCCAGCAGCTTTTTGGCTAACTATGGCTACACCTTC. As protein: CASSFLANYGYTF.

V usage is TRBV5-1 and J usage is TRBJ2-5, with TRBD1 matching over 7 bases. The CDR3 has 15 amino acids. Germline-derived CDR1 and CDR2 are SGHRS and YFSETQ. With V trimmed by 0 bases and J by 3 bases, 5 bases remained unmatched. CDR3 nucleotides: TGCGCCAGCAGCTTGGCTTCCGACAGGGAAGAGACCCAGTACTTC. It is translated as CASSLASDREETQYF.

The J gene is TRBJ2-2, the V gene TRBV5-1; TRBD1 is a possible D gene (6 bases). Trimming removed 5 bases at V and 3 bases at J, with 11 bases between. The CDR3 totals 14 residues. CDR1 is SGHRS and CDR2 is YFSETQ in the germline V gene. CDR3 in amino acids: CASRSRGDTGELFF. CDR3 nucleotides: TGCGCCAGCAGGAGCAGGGGTGACACCGGGGAGCTGTTTTTT.

The chain recombines TRBV5-1 with TRBJ2-1; 10 bases fit TRBD2. V was pared by 4 bases and J by 4 bases, with 5 bases of the junction left unmatched. The germline V gene has CDR1 SGHRS and CDR2 YFSETQ. The CDR3 loop spans 15 amino acids. The chain's CDR3 is CASSLIAGGYNEQFF. The CDR3 nucleotides are TGCGCCAGCAGCCTGATAGCGGGGGGATACAATGAGCAGTTCTTC.

The chain combines TRBV5-1 with TRBJ2-6; tentatively, D is TRBD1 (6 bases). V shed 4 bases and J shed 4 bases, with 18 bases lying between them. There are 17 residues in the CDR3. The germline V gene has CDR1 SGHRS and CDR2 YFSETQ. DNA for the CDR3: TGCGCCAGCAGCCTTACCTCAGGGGTTTCCGGGGCCAACGTCCTGACTTTC. It specifies CASSLTSGVSGANVLTF. Variable domain in full (rest from reference TRBV5-1 and TRBJ2-6): KAGVTQTPRYLIKTRGQQVTLSCSPISGHRSVSWYQQTPGQGLQFLFEYFSETQRNKGNFPGRFSGRQFSNSRSEMNVSTLELGDSALYLCASSLTSGVSGANVLTFGAGSRLTVL.

This clone was observed a few times. The V and J genes are TRBV19 and TRBJ1-2, with D possibly matching TRBD1 (5 bases). The V end lost 7 bases, the J end lost 7 bases, and 19 bases lay between the germline ends. The CDR3 totals 14 residues. CDR1 is LNHDA, CDR2 SQIVND, per germline (reference sequence). The CDR3 DNA is TGTGCCAGTAACCCACAGGACCCGGTTCCTGGCTACACCTTC. Translated, it gives CASNPQDPVPGYTF.

V and J are TRBV19 and TRBJ1-2; 9 nucleotides line up with TRBD1. Germline V CDR1 and CDR2: LNHDA, SQIVND (reference sequence). This CDR3 has 15 residues. V was pared by 3 bases and J by 2 bases, with 4 bases of the junction left unmatched. The CDR3 coding sequence is TGTGCCAGTAGTATCTCCGGGACAGGGAACTATGGCTACACCTTC. Its translation: CASSISGTGNYGYTF.